The TCR beta chain described here comes from a study of T cell responses to AZD1222 COVID-19 vaccine. The table came from immunoSEQ multiplex PCR; TCRdb's copy has only in-frame clones and leaves some out. In the table there are 150,000 to 200,000 clones, roughly nine tenths of which are singletons. Germline trimming cut 4 bases from V and 7 bases from J; bases unmatched to any gene: 9. The CDR3 is 15 residues long. Per the germline V gene, CDR1 is KGHDR and CDR2 is SFDVKD. This sequence originates from an adult who received the AZD1222 COVID-19 vaccine. Sample: peripheral blood, taken 28 days after the second AZD1222 dose. The V call is TRBV24-1, the J call TRBJ1-2; 9 bases align to TRBD1. The CDR3 sequence: CATSDPGTGSSGYTF. The CDR3 region has the DNA TGTGCCACCAGTGACCCCGGGACAGGGTCCAGTGGCTACACCTTC.